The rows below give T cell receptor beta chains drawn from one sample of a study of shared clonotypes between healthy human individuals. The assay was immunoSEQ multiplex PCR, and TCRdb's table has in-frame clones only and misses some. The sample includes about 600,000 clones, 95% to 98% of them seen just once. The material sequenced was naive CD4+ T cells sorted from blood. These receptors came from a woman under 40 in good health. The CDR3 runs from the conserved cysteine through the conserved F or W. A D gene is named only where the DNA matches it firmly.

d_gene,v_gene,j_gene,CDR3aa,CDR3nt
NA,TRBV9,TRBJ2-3,CASREVTDTQYF,TGTGCCAGCAGGGAAGTCACAGATACGCAGTATTTT
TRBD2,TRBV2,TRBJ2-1,CASSRLELAGGYNEQFF,TGTGCCAGCAGTCGTCTCGAACTAGCGGGAGGTTACAATGAGCAGTTCTTC
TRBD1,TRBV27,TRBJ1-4,CASSFTRGNEKLFF,TGTGCCAGCTCTTTCACCAGGGGGAATGAAAAACTGTTTTTT
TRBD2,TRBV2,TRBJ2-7,CASRTSLFYEQYF,TGTGCCAGCAGGACTAGCCTATTCTACGAGCAGTACTTC
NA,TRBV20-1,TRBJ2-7,CSVSSNMEQYF,TGCAGTGTAAGCTCAAACATGGAGCAGTACTTC
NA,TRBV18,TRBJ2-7,CASSPVRAGEQYF,TGTGCCAGCTCCCCCGTGCGGGCCGGGGAGCAGTACTTC
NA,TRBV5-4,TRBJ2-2,CASSLYSSFANTGELFF,TGTGCCAGCAGCTTGTATTCTAGTTTTGCGAACACCGGGGAGCTGTTTTTT
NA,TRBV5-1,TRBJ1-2,CASSPTTDSYGYTF,TGCGCCAGCAGCCCTACCACGGATAGCTATGGCTACACCTTC
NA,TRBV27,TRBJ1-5,CASSFRSGQFSFRPARDQPQHF,TGTGCCAGCAGTTTTCGCTCTGGACAGTTTAGTTTCCGGCCCGCAAGGGATCAGCCCCAGCATTTT
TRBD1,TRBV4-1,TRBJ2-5,CASSQRGQGNQETQYF,TGCGCCAGCAGCCAAAGGGGGCAAGGTAATCAAGAGACCCAGTACTTC
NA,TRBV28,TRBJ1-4,CASSFGGTNEKLFF,TGTGCCAGCAGTTTTGGGGGCACTAATGAAAAACTGTTTTTT
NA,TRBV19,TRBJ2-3,CASSKRAGTTDTQYF,TGTGCCAGTAGTAAACGCGCCGGGACCACAGATACGCAGTATTTT
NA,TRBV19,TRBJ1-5,CASSQGLGQPQHF,TGTGCCAGTAGTCAGGGATTGGGTCAGCCCCAGCATTTT
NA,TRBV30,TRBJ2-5,CAWSRGAYETQYF,TGTGCCTGGTCAAGAGGGGCGTATGAGACCCAGTACTTC